The 8 T cell receptor beta chains presented below share a single source sample, sequenced in a study of CD8+CD57+ T cells in acquired aplastic anemia. The study profiled TCR beta VDJ and CDR3 using genomic DNA as template. TCRdb ran MiXCR on the reads and lists one entry per CDR3 protein. The sample lists some 180,000 distinct CDR3 sequences, almost 50% seen once, with 10% to 15% in the top ten. Patients sequenced had flow cytometry evidence of CD8+CD57+ cell expansion. The specimen was sorted CD4+, CD8+, or CD8+CD57+ T cells (not recorded which) from PBMCs. The receptors shown here come from a human donor with aplastic anemia.

This clonotype has a single count. One junction end does not reproduce the germline sequence, and a read error may be involved. J is TRBJ2-7 and V is TRBV6-5; no definite D call. CDR1 and CDR2 (germline): MNHEY, SVGAGI. The CDR3 spans 15 residues. CDR3 loop: CASSWQRDSPYEQYF. CDR3 DNA sequence: TGTGCCAGCAGTTGGCAAAGGGATTCCCCCTACGAGCAGTACTTT.

The rearrangement joins TRBV7-7 to TRBJ2-5; TRBD1 matches at 9 bases. Germline V gives CDR1 SSHAT, CDR2 FNYEAQ (reference sequence). The CDR3 is made up of 14 amino acids. V trimming: 3 bases; J trimming: 3 bases; junction bases outside the gene matches: 2. The CDR3 sequence is CASSLGQGEETQYF. The CDR3 DNA reads as TGTGCCAGCAGCTTGGGACAGGGAGAAGAGACCCAGTACTTC.

This chain connects TRBV5-1 to TRBJ2-5, with D tentatively TRBD2 (6 bases). Germline-derived CDR1 and CDR2 are SGHRS and YFSETQ. The CDR3 has 15 residues. V dropped 0 bases and J dropped 10 bases, with 19 bases sitting between them. CDR3: CASSLASTRMGGQYF. As DNA, the CDR3 is TGCGCCAGCAGCTTGGCCTCAACACGGATGGGGGGCCAGTACTTC.

The chain combines TRBV15 with TRBJ2-1, with 12 bases fitting TRBD2. The ends lost 3 bases at V and 8 bases at J; junction bases unmatched: 5. The CDR3 is 15 residues long. The germline gives CDR1 LNHNV, CDR2 YYDKDF (reference sequence). CDR3 sequence: CATSRATSGRDEQFF. The CDR3 DNA is TGTGCCACCAGCAGGGCGACTAGCGGGAGAGATGAGCAGTTCTTC.

This clonotype was picked up many times. V gene TRBV5-1 combines with J gene TRBJ2-7; D is possibly TRBD1 (6 bases). This CDR3 comprises 16 residues. V was cut by 0 bases and J by 0 bases, with 13 bases left in between. Germline CDR1 is SGHRS and CDR2 is YFSETQ. CDR3 nucleotide sequence: TGCGCCAGCAGCTTGGCTTGGGACACCAACTCCTACGAGCAGTACTTC. Encoded protein: CASSLAWDTNSYEQYF.

This clonotype turned up a few times. This sequence joins TRBV11-2 and TRBJ2-1; either TRBD1 or TRBD2 may supply D (6 bases each). Germline loops: CDR1 SGHAT, CDR2 FQNNGV. Trimming pared 3 bases from V and 5 bases from J, leaving 11 bases between. CDR3 length: 14 residues. The CDR3 is CASSFGGGNNEQFF. The CDR3 DNA is TGTGCCAGCAGCTTTGGGGGCGGGAACAATGAGCAGTTCTTC.

This clonotype was counted only a few times. The CDR3 here is CASSLGSGGPQDTQYF. The CDR3 nucleotides read TGTGCCAGCAGCTTGGGTAGCGGGGGGCCTCAAGATACGCAGTATTTT. The rearrangement links TRBV7-6 to TRBJ2-3; the match to TRBD2 covers 10 bases. This CDR3 has 16 residues. With V trimmed by 3 bases and J by 5 bases, 8 bases remained unmatched. Germline V gene lookup returns CDR1 SGHVS and CDR2 FNYEAQ.

This clonotype was seen many times. V is TRBV20-1 and J is TRBJ2-7; D gene ambiguous. The CDR3 is 13 amino acids. Trimming removed 3 bases at V and 6 bases at J, with 15 bases between. CDR1 and CDR2 (germline): DFQATT, SNEGSKA (reference sequence). CDR3 sequence: CSASPPRGPEQYF. DNA of the CDR3: TGCAGTGCTAGCCCCCCTCGTGGGCCCGAGCAGTACTTC.